This T cell receptor beta chain was recorded in a study of T cells in Graves' hyperthyroidism and ophthalmopathy. The study's findings and limits: Blood shared most expanded thyroid clonotypes above 0.001. Ophthalmopathy and stable hyperthyroidism were separated by a 13 V-J model.

From RNA transcripts, TCR beta CDR3 regions were amplified. Initially, a first-round RT-PCR of the TCR CDR3 employed the HTBI primer set. One entry per CDR3 protein, called by TCRdb with MiXCR from the multiplex PCR reads. The sample carries some 650,000 distinct CDR3 sequences, about a sixth recorded once. This clonotype was counted many times. What it binds is not known. The CDR3 loop spans 14 amino acids. The germline gives CDR1 MNHEY, CDR2 SVGEGT. Trimming cost V 2 bases and J 4 bases, with 12 bases left between them. The receptor's source is a woman aged 40-49 years with Graves' ophthalmopathy. Sequencing used blood. V is TRBV6-2 or TRBV6-3 and J is TRBJ2-7; D tentatively reads TRBD1 or TRBD2 (6 bases each). Here the CDR3 reads CASSYERRGYEQYF. In DNA, the CDR3 is TGTGCCAGCAGTTACGAGCGGAGGGGGTACGAGCAGTACTTC.